The next 10 T cell receptor beta chains were all read from a single sample in a study of T cell clonality in common variable immunodeficiency (dated by TCRdb to 2015 to 2017). General conclusions and limits of the study: Reportedly, TCRbeta sequences from CVID had fewer deletions and N-nucleotide insertions, and highly modified clones with 13 or more V deletions were absent from CVID.

These receptors' targets are unknown. The method was the immunoSEQ multiplex PCR assay. TCRdb stores this immuneACCESS table with in-frame sequences only. Part of the clones is absent; in the studies checked, under half of the shortfall reflects unresolved V genes, and no reason is known for the rest. In this sample the table shows 15,000 to 20,000 clones, and no singletons are among them. The leading ten clones occupy 6.6% of the sample. Material for sequencing was peripheral blood mononuclear cells. These receptors were taken from a human donor with common variable immunodeficiency.

For this clone: The CDR3 goes on 3 residues after the read ends, and that part is filled in from the germline J gene. V is TRBV2 and J is TRBJ2-1; 13 nucleotides agree with TRBD2. V was pared by 7 bases and J by 7 bases, with 13 bases of the junction left unmatched. Per germline, CDR1 SNHLY and CDR2 FYNNEI. The CDR3 is made up of 17 amino acids. The sequenced CDR3 bases are TGTGCCAGCATTAGATCTCCACTAGCGGGGGGGCCGAATGAG. The encoded protein is CASIRSPLAGGPNE. The entire CDR3 protein is CASIRSPLAGGPNEQFF.

This clone was seen a handful of times. The read falls 3 residues short of the CDR3 end, and the missing part is taken from the germline J gene. V gene TRBV19 combines with J gene TRBJ1-1, with 9 bases fitting TRBD1. Germline V gives CDR1 LNHDA, CDR2 SQIVND (reference sequence). The CDR3 contains 14 residues. The CDR3: CATKSGQGSREAFF. The covered CDR3 bases are TGTGCCACCAAATCGGGACAGGGTTCCCGGGAA. Full variable domain (missing parts from reference TRBV19 and TRBJ1-1): DGGITQSPKYLFRKEGQNVTLSCEQNLNHDAMYWYRQDPGQGLRLIYYSQIVNDFQKGDIAEGYSVSREKKESFPLTVTSAQKNPTAFYLCATKSGQGSREAFFGQGTRLTVV.

A remark on this clone: The missing CDR3 end, 3 residues past where the read stops, is filled in from the germline J gene. The chain joins TRBV20-1 to TRBJ2-7; TRBD2 aligns across 7 bases. Germline V CDR1 and CDR2: DFQATT, SNEGSKA (reference sequence). This CDR3 has 16 amino acids. The V segment lost 4 bases and the J segment 2 bases; nucleotides outside the gene matches: 14. The CDR3 region is CSANPWRGGGPYEQYF. The sequenced CDR3 bases are TGCAGTGCTAACCCTTGGAGGGGCGGGGGACCCTACGAG.

This clone was seen many times. From the germline J gene comes the end of the CDR3, since the read stops 3 residues before it. The chain combines TRBV5-1 with TRBJ1-1, with TRBD1 identical over 9 bases. J gave up 4 bases and V 6 bases, and 10 bases lay outside the gene matches. Germline V CDR1 and CDR2: SGHRS, YFSETQ. The CDR3 is made up of 15 amino acids. The CDR3 DNA, read in part, is TGCGCCAGCAACCGACAGGGGGGGTTGAGCACTGAA. This translates into CASNRQGGLSTE. The full CDR3 protein reads CASNRQGGLSTEAFF.

This clone was observed many times. The CDR3 end is not reached by the read, which stops 3 residues before it; the germline J gene fills it in. The V call is TRBV18, the J call TRBJ2-1; weak D call: TRBD1 (6 bases). CDR3 length: 15 amino acids. V gave up 4 bases and J gave up 5 bases, with 15 bases separating them. Per the germline V gene, CDR1 is KGHSH and CDR2 is LQKENI. The chain's CDR3 is CASSLIRGDNNEQFF. The DNA read from the CDR3 is TGTGCCAGCTCACTAATCAGGGGCGACAACAATGAG.

There are a few counts of this clone. The read ends 3 residues before the CDR3 terminus; that terminus is restored from the germline J gene. The chain couples TRBV6-1 to TRBJ2-1; the match to TRBD1 covers 7 bases. Germline lookup yields CDR1 MNHNS and CDR2 SASEGT. Germline trimming cut 2 bases from V and 6 bases from J; bases unmatched to any gene: 7. There are 15 residues in the CDR3. CDR3 bases read: TGTGCCAGCAGTGAAACTGGACAGGAGACCAATGAG. Translation: CASSETGQETNE. In full, the CDR3 is CASSETGQETNEQFF.

By sample share, this clone is medium-sized (0.01 to 0.1%). The sequence runs out 3 residues before the end of the CDR3; the remainder is reconstructed from the germline J gene. This chain links TRBV30 with TRBJ2-7, with a possible D match to TRBD2 (7 bases). CDR3 length: 15 amino acids. Trimming left V 0 bases short and J 3 bases short, with 15 bases between. The germline gives CDR1 GTSNPN, CDR2 SVGIG (reference sequence). The CDR3 loop reads CAWSVRRGGGYEQYF. The DNA read from the CDR3 is TGTGCCTGGAGTGTACGAAGGGGAGGGGGCTACGAG.

About this clone itself: The read is 3 residues too short to cover the CDR3 end, so that end is filled in from the germline J gene. The chain employs TRBV20-1 and TRBJ2-3; TRBD2 matches 10 bases. The CDR3 spans 13 residues. The germline gives CDR1 DFQATT, CDR2 SNEGSKA (reference sequence). Germline trimming cut 6 bases from V and 3 bases from J; bases unmatched to any gene: 3. The CDR3 is CSALAGVTDTQYF. CDR3 DNA (partial): TGCAGTGCCCTAGCGGGAGTAACAGATACG.

This clone came up a few times. The read ends 3 residues before the CDR3 terminus; that terminus is restored from the germline J gene. J is TRBJ2-4 and V is TRBV5-5, with a tentative D call TRBD1 (6 bases). Germline V gives CDR1 SGHKS, CDR2 YYEKEE (reference sequence). This CDR3 spans 13 amino acids. The CDR3 protein is CASSRDRNLIQYF. Partial CDR3 DNA: TGTGCCAGCAGTCGCGACAGGAATCTAATT.

Concerning this clone: The CDR3 is cut off 3 residues early in the read; its end comes from the germline J gene. The rearrangement links TRBV18 to TRBJ2-7; D not resolved. V lost 0 bases and J 3 bases, leaving 9 bases between the germline ends. The V gene's germline CDR1 is KGHSH and CDR2 LQKENI. CDR3 length: 14 amino acids. The part of the CDR3 DNA that was read is TGTGCCAGCTCACCACCAAGCTTATTCTACGAG. It translates to CASSPPSLFYE. The whole CDR3 sequence is CASSPPSLFYEQYF.